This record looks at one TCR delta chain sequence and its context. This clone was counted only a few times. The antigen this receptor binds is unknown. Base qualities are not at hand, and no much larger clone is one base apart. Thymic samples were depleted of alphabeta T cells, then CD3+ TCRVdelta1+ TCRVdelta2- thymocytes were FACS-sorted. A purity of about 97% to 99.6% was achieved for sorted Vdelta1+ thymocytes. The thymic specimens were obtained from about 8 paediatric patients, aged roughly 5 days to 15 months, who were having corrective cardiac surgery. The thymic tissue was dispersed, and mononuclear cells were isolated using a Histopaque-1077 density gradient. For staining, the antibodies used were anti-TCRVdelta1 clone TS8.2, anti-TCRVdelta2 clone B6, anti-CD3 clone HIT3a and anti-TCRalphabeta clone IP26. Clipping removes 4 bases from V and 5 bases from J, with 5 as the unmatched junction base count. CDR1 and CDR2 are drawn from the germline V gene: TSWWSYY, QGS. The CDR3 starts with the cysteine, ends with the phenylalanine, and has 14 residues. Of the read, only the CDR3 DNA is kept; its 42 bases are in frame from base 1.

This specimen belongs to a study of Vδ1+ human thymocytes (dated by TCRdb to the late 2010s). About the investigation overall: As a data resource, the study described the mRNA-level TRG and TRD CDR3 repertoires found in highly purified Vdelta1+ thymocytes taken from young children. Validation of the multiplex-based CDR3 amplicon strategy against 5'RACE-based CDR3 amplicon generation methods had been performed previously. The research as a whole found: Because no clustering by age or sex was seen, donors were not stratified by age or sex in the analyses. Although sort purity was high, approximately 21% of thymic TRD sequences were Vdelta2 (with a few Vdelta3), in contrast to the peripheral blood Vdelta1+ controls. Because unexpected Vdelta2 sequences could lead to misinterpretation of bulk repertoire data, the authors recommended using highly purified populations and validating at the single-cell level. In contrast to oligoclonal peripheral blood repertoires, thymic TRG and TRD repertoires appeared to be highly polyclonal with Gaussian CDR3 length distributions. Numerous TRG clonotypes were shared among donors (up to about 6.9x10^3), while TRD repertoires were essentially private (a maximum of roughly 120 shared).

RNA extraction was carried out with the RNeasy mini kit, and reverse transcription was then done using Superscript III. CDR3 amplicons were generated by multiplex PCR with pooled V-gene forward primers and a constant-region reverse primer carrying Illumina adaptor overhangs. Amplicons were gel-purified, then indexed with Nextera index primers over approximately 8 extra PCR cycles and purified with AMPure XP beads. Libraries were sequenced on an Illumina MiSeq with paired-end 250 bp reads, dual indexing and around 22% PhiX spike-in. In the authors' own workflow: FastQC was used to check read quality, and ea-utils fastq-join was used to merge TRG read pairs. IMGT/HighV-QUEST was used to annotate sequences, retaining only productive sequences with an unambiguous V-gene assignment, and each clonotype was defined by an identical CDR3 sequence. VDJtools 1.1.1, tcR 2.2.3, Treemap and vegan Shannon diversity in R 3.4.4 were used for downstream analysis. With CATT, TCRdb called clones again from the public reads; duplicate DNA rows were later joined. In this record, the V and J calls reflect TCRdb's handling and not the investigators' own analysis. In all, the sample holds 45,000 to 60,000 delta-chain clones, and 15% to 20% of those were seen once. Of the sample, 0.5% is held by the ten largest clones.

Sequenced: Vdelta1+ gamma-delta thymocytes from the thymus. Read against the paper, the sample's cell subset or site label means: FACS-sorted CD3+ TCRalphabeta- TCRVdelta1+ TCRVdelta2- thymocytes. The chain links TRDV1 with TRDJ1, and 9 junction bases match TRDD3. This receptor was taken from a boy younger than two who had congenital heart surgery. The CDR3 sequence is CALGVNWGTDKLIF. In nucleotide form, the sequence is TGTGCTCTTGGGGTAAACTGGGGGACTGATAAACTCATCTTT.